Shown below are 26 T cell receptor beta chains from a single sample sequenced in a study of cytomegalovirus exposure and HLA in healthy donors. Use of 60 Vbeta and 13 Jbeta primers characterized the PCR. Only in-frame clones appear in the TCRdb table, and some are missing; sequencing was by immunoSEQ multiplex PCR. Of about 180,000 clones in the sample, 77% are singletons; the top ten hold 3.5% to 4.5%. Sequenced sample: PBMCs. The source is a woman aged 55 to 70 in good health and CMV-seropositive.

CDR3 coding DNA: TGTGCCAGCTCACCCCGGGACGAGCAGTACTTC. This translates into CASSPRDEQYF. The V and J genes are TRBV18 and TRBJ2-7; D remains ambiguous. CDR1 KGHSH and CDR2 LQKENI come from the germline V gene. The CDR3 is made up of 11 amino acids. V lost 3 bases and J lost 5, with 5 bases in between.

The chain combines TRBV5-4 with TRBJ2-7, with a weak D call TRBD2 (6 bases). The CDR3 consists of 13 residues. V was pared by 7 bases and J by 3 bases, with 14 bases between. Germline CDR1 is SGHNT and CDR2 is YYREEE (reference sequence). CDR3 nucleotide sequence: TGTGCCAGCGCAACGAGGGGAGGCTACGAGCAGTACTTC. This codes for CASATRGGYEQYF.

The rearrangement joins TRBV28 to TRBJ2-1; no firm D call. With 4 bases removed from V and 7 bases from J, the gap between germline ends came to 8 bases. The germline V gene has CDR1 MDHEN and CDR2 SYDVKM. There are 12 residues in the CDR3. The CDR3 DNA reads as TGTGCCAGCAGTTCAACTCCAAATGAGCAGTTCTTC. It specifies CASSSTPNEQFF. Combining the CDR3 with reference TRBV28 and TRBJ2-1 gives the whole variable domain DVKVTQSSRYLVKRTGEKVFLECVQDMDHENMFWYRQDPGLGLRLIYFSYDVKMKEKGDIPEGYSVSREKKERFSLILESASTNQTSMYLCASSSTPNEQFFGPGTRLTVL.

The chain links TRBV5-1 to TRBJ1-1; 9 bases align to TRBD1. Germline V gene data show CDR1 as SGHRS and CDR2 as YFSETQ. The CDR3 length is 15 residues. V gave up 4 bases and J gave up 4 bases; unmatched junction bases: 8. CDR3 coding DNA: TGCGCCAGCAGCACGGGACAGGGCCTCGGCACTGAAGCTTTCTTT. This encodes CASSTGQGLGTEAFF.

V gene TRBV4-3 combines with J gene TRBJ2-7, with a possible D match to TRBD2 (6 bases). The CDR3 sequence is 14 residues long. Per the germline V gene, CDR1 is LGHNA and CDR2 is YSLEER. The V end was cut by 0 bases, the J end by 4 bases, with 10 bases between. The CDR3 nucleotides read TGCGCCAGCAGCCAAGATTCGGGGAGGTACGAGCAGTACTTC. Protein: CASSQDSGRYEQYF.

This clone has a handful of counts. The chain recombines TRBV5-6 with TRBJ1-1; weak D call: TRBD1 (6 bases). The CDR3 is made up of 15 amino acids. V was shortened by 4 bases and J by 0 bases, with 13 bases between the two germline ends. Germline V gives CDR1 SGHDT, CDR2 YYEEEE. CDR3 coding DNA: TGTGCCAGCAGCCCCGCGGACAGAATGAACACTGAAGCTTTCTTT. Its protein is CASSPADRMNTEAFF. The entire variable domain, with the rest obtained from reference TRBV5-6 and TRBJ1-1, is as follows: DAGVTQSPTHLIKTRGQQVTLRCSPKSGHDTVSWYQQALGQGPQFIFQYYEEEERQRGNFPDRFSGHQFPNYSSELNVNALLLGDSALYLCASSPADRMNTEAFFGQGTRLTVV.

The chain is built from TRBV5-1 and TRBJ1-5; TRBD1 is a possible D gene (6 bases). The CDR3 spans 15 residues. CDR1 SGHRS and CDR2 YFSETQ come from the germline V gene. Trimming stripped 4 bases from V and 2 bases from J, with 13 bases between. CDR3 residues: CASSPLGGRNQPQHF. DNA of the CDR3: TGCGCCAGCAGCCCCTTAGGGGGACGCAATCAGCCCCAGCATTTT.

The rearrangement uses TRBV30 and TRBJ2-2; no reliable D call. With 3 bases removed from V and 7 bases from J, the gap between germline ends came to 15 bases. Germline assignment: CDR1 GTSNPN and CDR2 SVGIG (reference sequence). The CDR3 runs 14 residues. CDR3 region: CAWRGFQSVGELFF. For the CDR3, the DNA is TGTGCCTGGAGGGGCTTTCAGTCGGTCGGGGAGCTGTTTTTT.

The J gene is TRBJ2-1, the V gene TRBV28; possibly TRBD2 for D (6 bases). CDR3 length equals 15 residues. The V gene's germline CDR1 is MDHEN and CDR2 SYDVKM. With 6 bases removed from V and 3 bases from J, the gap between germline ends came to 15 bases. CDR3 sequence: CASRGLGEDYNEQFF. The CDR3 DNA reads TGTGCCAGCAGGGGTTTGGGGGAGGACTACAATGAGCAGTTCTTC.

The V call is TRBV28, the J call TRBJ2-5, with a possible D match to TRBD2 (5 bases). The assigned J gene may be wrong: the sequence end matches TRBJ2-7 better. Germline CDR1 and CDR2: MDHEN and SYDVKM. The CDR3 runs 13 residues. The CDR3 is CASSLDSTYEQYF. CDR3 coding DNA: TGTGCCAGCAGTTTGGACTCTACCTACGAGCAGTACTTC.

This clone turned up a few times. J is TRBJ2-3 and V is TRBV28, with 8 positions matching TRBD2. Germline V gene sequence: CDR1 MDHEN, CDR2 SYDVKM. J gave up 6 bases and V 7 bases, and 9 bases lay outside the gene matches. This CDR3 comprises 14 residues. CDR3 DNA: TGTGCCAGCACCCCGGCGACTAGCGTTGATACGCAGTATTTT. Translated, it gives CASTPATSVDTQYF.

The chain recombines TRBV2 with TRBJ2-1; D is ambiguous. The CDR3 loop spans 15 amino acids. Trimming took 6 bases from V and 0 from J, leaving 12 bases between them. The germline gives CDR1 SNHLY, CDR2 FYNNEI. This CDR3 is CASSLLRSSYNEQFF. The CDR3 nucleotides read TGTGCCAGCAGCCTATTAAGGAGCTCCTACAATGAGCAGTTCTTC.

V gene TRBV9 combines with J gene TRBJ1-6; D not certain. Germline CDR1 and CDR2: SGDLS and YYNGEE. The CDR3 is made up of 13 amino acids. The ends were cut back, 7 bases at V and 7 bases at J, with 12 bases in the middle. DNA for the CDR3: TGTGCCAGCGCCTCGGGGAACAATTCACCCCTCCACTTT. The encoded protein is CASASGNNSPLHF.

The V gene is TRBV4-3, the J gene TRBJ2-2; TRBD2 aligns across 7 bases. This CDR3 has 16 amino acids. The germline V gene encodes CDR1 LGHNA and CDR2 YSLEER. Trimming removed 0 bases from V and 2 bases from J; junction bases left unmatched: 3. The CDR3 DNA is TGCGCCAGCAGCCAAGAATGGGGGGGTAACACCGGGGAGCTGTTTTTT. Protein sequence: CASSQEWGGNTGELFF.

V and J are TRBV10-3 and TRBJ2-2; TRBD2 is a possible D gene (5 bases). Trimming removed 3 bases from V and 5 bases from J, with 7 bases in between. The germline V gene encodes CDR1 ENHRY and CDR2 SYGVKD. The CDR3 contains 13 residues. The CDR3 nucleotides read TGTGCCATCAGTGAAAGGGAGACCGGGGAGCTGTTTTTT. Its protein product is CAISERETGELFF.

V usage is TRBV6-1 and J usage is TRBJ1-3; D unclear. The germline CDR1 and CDR2 sequences are MNHNS and SASEGT. The CDR3 is 14 residues long. V was pared by 4 bases and J by 4 bases, with 11 bases between. CDR3 loop: CASSGINGGNTIYF. CDR3 DNA: TGTGCCAGCAGTGGAATAAATGGCGGAAACACCATATATTTT.

This clone was seen a few times. The chain couples TRBV10-3 to TRBJ1-2; 11 positions agree with TRBD1. The germline V gene has CDR1 ENHRY and CDR2 SYGVKD. The CDR3 runs 15 residues. The ends lost 3 bases at V and 7 bases at J; junction bases unmatched: 7. CDR3 region: CAISETDRGLSGYTF. The CDR3 DNA reads as TGTGCCATCAGTGAAACGGACAGGGGGCTTTCTGGCTACACCTTC.

This clone turned up a few times. The rearrangement links TRBV6-6 to TRBJ1-5, with D tentatively TRBD1 (5 bases). Trimming removed 0 bases at V and 4 bases at J, with 7 bases between. Germline assignment: CDR1 MNHNY and CDR2 SVGAGI (reference sequence). This CDR3 has 14 amino acids. This CDR3 is CASSYSAGNQPQHF. The CDR3 DNA follows: TGTGCCAGCAGTTACTCGGCAGGGAATCAGCCCCAGCATTTT.

The chain joins TRBV19 to TRBJ2-3; 8 positions match TRBD1. The CDR3 has 14 residues. CDR1 LNHDA and CDR2 SQIVND come from the germline V gene (reference sequence). Unmatched junction bases numbered 9, after V lost 7 bases and J lost 6 bases. The DNA of the CDR3 is TGTGCCAGTACCAAGGACAGGGATCAGGATACGCAGTATTTT. Its translation is CASTKDRDQDTQYF.

The chain is built from TRBV18 and TRBJ1-1; 8 nucleotides line up with TRBD1. V lost 2 bases and J lost 0; bases outside the gene matches: 2. The germline CDR1 and CDR2 sequences are KGHSH and LQKENI. This CDR3 comprises 15 residues. DNA of the CDR3: TGTGCCAGCTCACCAACGACAGGGGTGAACACTGAAGCTTTCTTT. Protein product: CASSPTTGVNTEAFF.

The rearrangement links TRBV5-8 to TRBJ2-5; D perhaps matches TRBD2 (5 bases). The CDR3 has 13 amino acids. V was clipped by 0 bases and J by 9 bases, with 12 bases between them. CDR1 and CDR2 (germline): SGHTS, YDEGEE. This CDR3 is CASSLEGAGAQYF. The CDR3 coding sequence is TGTGCCAGCAGCTTGGAAGGTGCCGGGGCCCAGTACTTC.

V usage is TRBV30 and J usage is TRBJ2-7; 9 nucleotides match TRBD2. Germline CDR1 and CDR2: GTSNPN and SVGIG (reference sequence). The V gene end was trimmed by 3 bases and the J gene end by 5 bases; junction bases not matched to a gene: 8. The CDR3 sequence is 14 residues long. CDR3 region: CAWRRSGRTDEQYF. In DNA form, the CDR3 reads TGTGCCTGGAGGCGTAGCGGGAGAACGGACGAGCAGTACTTC. The full variable domain, with the rest looked up from reference TRBV30 and TRBJ2-7, is SQTIHQWPATLVQPVGSPLSLECTVEGTSNPNLYWYRQAAGRGLQLLFYSVGIGQISSEVPQNLSASRPQDRQFILSSKKLLLSDSGFYLCAWRRSGRTDEQYFGPGTRLTVT.

The V call is TRBV19, the J call TRBJ2-7; 8 positions agree with TRBD2. The CDR3 contains 15 residues. The germline V gene encodes CDR1 LNHDA and CDR2 SQIVND (reference sequence). Trimming at V came to 2 bases and at J to 2 bases, leaving 5 bases not matched to a gene. This CDR3 is CASSISAGDPYEQYF. The CDR3 DNA reads as TGTGCCAGTAGTATATCAGCGGGAGACCCCTACGAGCAGTACTTC.

The chain uses TRBV29-1 and TRBJ1-3, with D possibly matching TRBD1 (6 bases). The CDR3 is 14 residues long. Trimming shortened V by 6 bases and J by 2 bases, and 14 bases separated the two germline ends. CDR1 and CDR2 (germline): SQVTM, ANQGSEA. In nucleotides, the CDR3 is TGCAGCGTCCAGGGGACGAGGACTGGAAACACCATATATTTT. Its translation: CSVQGTRTGNTIYF.

The chain has TRBV30 and TRBJ2-1; 14 bases fit TRBD2. V was clipped by 1 base and J by 6 bases; unmatched bases: 5. The CDR3 has 16 amino acids. CDR1 and CDR2 from the germline V gene are GTSNPN and SVGIG (reference sequence). CDR3 sequence (DNA): TGTGCCTGGAGTGCCGGGACTAGCGGGAGAGGCAATGAGCAGTTCTTC. Translated: CAWSAGTSGRGNEQFF.

The chain combines TRBV7-3 with TRBJ2-1, with D possibly TRBD2 on 6 matching bases. The length of the CDR3 is 15 residues. With 2 bases removed from V and 3 bases from J, the gap between germline ends came to 11 bases. Germline CDR1 SGHTA, CDR2 FQGTGA. CDR3 in amino acids: CASSLWGEVYNEQFF. CDR3 in DNA: TGTGCCAGCAGCTTATGGGGGGAGGTCTACAATGAGCAGTTCTTC.